In its sample, the clone carrying this T cell receptor beta chain was seen many times. Germline V gene sequence: CDR1 SGHTA, CDR2 FQGNSA. There are 15 residues in the CDR3. V was trimmed by 8 bases and J by 4 bases, leaving 20 bases between them. The data originate from a study of T cell repertoires in cytomegalovirus infection. Study-wide context: Matching HLA type and CMV infection were both indicated by public TCR beta signatures.

TCRdb passed the reads through MiXCR, listing each CDR3 protein once. The table shows around 210,000 distinct CDR3 sequences, with approximately 7% occurring only once. Input material: PBMCs. The rearrangement links TRBV7-2 to TRBJ2-5; tentatively, D is TRBD1 or TRBD2 (6 bases each). The origin of this receptor is a human donor in good health (CMV status not recorded). Some clones in this sample may be carry-over from other donors' samples. CDR3 nucleotides: TGTGCCAGCGGGGCGAGGGGGGCGGTCGGAGAGACCCAGTACTTC. Its translation is CASGARGAVGETQYF.